This T cell receptor beta chain stems from a study of blood T cells in healthy people across ages. PCR was performed a second time for about 7 to 12 cycles using a sample-barcoded 5' primer and a J-beta primer mix. TCRdb reprocessed the 5' RACE reads with MiXCR, giving one entry per CDR3 protein. Of around 700,000 distinct CDR3 sequences in the sample, roughly 25% were seen once. These data also formed part of another study, on T cells of mothers and their children. From that second work: For related and unrelated pairs alike, thymic selection shapes TCR recombination output similarly.

The sequence came from a boy aged 5-17 years in good health. Sequences were obtained from blood.

The CDR3 DNA sequence: TGTGCCAGCAGCGTAGACCGTTGGGGAGAGACCCAGTACTTC. Its protein product is CASSVDRWGETQYF. This chain joins TRBV9 and TRBJ2-5; D gene ambiguous. V was pared by 0 bases and J by 4 bases, with 10 bases between. The CDR3 is 14 residues long. The germline CDR1 and CDR2 sequences are SGDLS and YYNGEE.